The rows below give T cell receptor beta chains drawn from one sample of a study of control samples from healthy donors and cancer patients. Some clones are missing from TCRdb's copy, which holds only in-frame ones; the method was immunoSEQ multiplex PCR. The data hold more than 95,000 clones, with 80% to 90% observed a single time. Sequenced sample: PBMCs. The receptor set was obtained from a woman aged 50 to 65 with colorectal cancer. CDR3s include the opening cysteine and the closing phenylalanine or tryptophan. D genes are given only for firm matches. A row's size may be missing; if present it is once, few, many or a size class.

size	V	J	D	CDR3	DNA
NA	TRBV9	TRBJ1-2	NA	CASLRGRGGYTF	TGTGCCAGTCTTCGGGGGAGGGGTGGCTACACCTTC
NA	TRBV6-5	TRBJ2-7	TRBD2	CASRTSGTYEQYF	TGTGCCAGCAGGACTAGCGGGACCTACGAGCAGTACTTC
NA	TRBV6-2/TRBV6-3	TRBJ2-3	NA	CASSDPGGGTDTQYF	TGTGCCAGCAGCGACCCCGGAGGGGGCACAGATACGCAGTATTTT
once	TRBV15	TRBJ1-2	TRBD1	CATSRGLTGNGYTF	TGTGCCACCAGCAGAGGATTGACAGGGAATGGCTACACCTTC
NA	TRBV10-3	TRBJ2-5	NA	CAISETINQETQYF	TGTGCCATCAGTGAGACTATAAACCAAGAGACCCAGTACTTC
NA	TRBV7-8	TRBJ1-1	NA	CASSHTGSSGWPEAFF	TGTGCCAGCAGCCATACAGGGTCGTCAGGTTGGCCTGAAGCTTTCTTT
NA	TRBV6-5	TRBJ1-5	TRBD1	CASSPDRGDQPQHF	TGTGCCAGCAGTCCCGACAGGGGGGACCAGCCCCAGCATTTT
NA	TRBV3-1/TRBV3-2	TRBJ1-4	TRBD1	CASSPGGLGEKLFF	TGTGCCAGCAGCCCAGGGGGCTTGGGAGAAAAACTGTTTTTT
NA	TRBV28	TRBJ2-1	NA	CATESGTLEFF	TGTGCCACCGAATCCGGGACTCTTGAGTTCTTC
NA	TRBV6-5	TRBJ2-1	NA	CASSPPGLGYNEQFF	TGTGCCAGCAGCCCACCCGGGCTAGGCTACAATGAGCAGTTCTTC
once	TRBV7-9	TRBJ1-2	NA	CASSLFGDYGYTF	TGTGCCAGCAGCTTATTCGGGGACTATGGCTACACCTTC
NA	TRBV19	TRBJ2-5	NA	CASSERTDQETQYF	TGTGCCAGTAGTGAAAGGACAGACCAAGAGACCCAGTACTTC
NA	TRBV2	TRBJ1-2	NA	CASSDGGPTPNYGYTF	TGTGCCAGCAGTGACGGAGGGCCCACCCCTAACTATGGCTACACCTTC
NA	TRBV2	TRBJ2-2	TRBD1	CASRGATGTGELFF	TGTGCCAGCAGGGGGGCGACAGGGACCGGGGAGCTGTTTTTT
NA	TRBV11-3	TRBJ2-1	TRBD1	CASSYTGVGTDEQFF	TGTGCCAGCAGCTATACAGGGGTGGGGACGGATGAGCAGTTCTTC
NA	TRBV6-4	TRBJ1-2	TRBD1	CASRQGENYGYTF	TGTGCCAGCCGACAGGGAGAGAACTATGGCTACACCTTC
NA	TRBV18	TRBJ2-5	NA	CASSPTPQETQYF	TGTGCCAGCTCACCAACACCACAAGAGACCCAGTACTTC
NA	TRBV28	TRBJ2-7	NA	CASSPGIPSYEQYF	TGTGCCAGCAGCCCCGGGATTCCCTCCTACGAGCAGTACTTC
few	TRBV3-1/TRBV3-2	TRBJ1-3	NA	CASSQRQGGNTIYF	TGTGCCAGCAGCCAAAGACAAGGCGGAAACACCATATATTTT
NA	TRBV25-1	TRBJ1-1	TRBD1	CASSESTGGFGTEAFF	TGTGCCAGCAGTGAATCGACAGGGGGTTTTGGCACTGAAGCTTTCTTT
once	TRBV10-3	TRBJ2-2	NA	CAISESEGHRNTGELFF	TGTGCCATCAGTGAGTCGGAAGGCCACAGGAACACCGGGGAGCTGTTTTTT
once	TRBV5-1	TRBJ2-7	NA	CASSPRTDEQYF	TGCGCCAGCAGCCCTAGGACAGACGAGCAGTACTTC
NA	TRBV6-1	TRBJ1-1	NA	CASSEATNTEAFF	TGTGCCAGCAGTGAAGCGACGAACACTGAAGCTTTCTTT
NA	TRBV7-3	TRBJ2-3	TRBD2	CASSPTPAGGFSTDTQYF	TGTGCCAGCAGCCCTACCCCGGCGGGGGGGTTTAGCACAGATACGCAGTATTTT
once	TRBV11-2	TRBJ1-2	TRBD1	CASSLDHRGSGYTF	TGTGCCAGCAGCTTAGATCACAGGGGTAGTGGCTACACCTTC
NA	TRBV5-5	TRBJ1-4	NA	CASSLDALTNEKLFF	TGTGCCAGCAGCTTGGACGCACTGACTAATGAAAAACTGTTTTTT
few	TRBV3-1/TRBV3-2	TRBJ2-7	NA	CASSVASVQYF	TGTGCCAGCAGCGTAGCCTCGGTGCAGTACTTC
NA	TRBV10-3	TRBJ2-3	NA	CAISVYNPSTDTQYF	TGTGCCATCAGTGTCTACAACCCTAGCACAGATACGCAGTATTTT
NA	TRBV6-6	TRBJ1-1	NA	CASSYGSSYTEAFF	TGTGCCAGCAGTTACGGGTCGTCGTACACTGAAGCTTTCTTT